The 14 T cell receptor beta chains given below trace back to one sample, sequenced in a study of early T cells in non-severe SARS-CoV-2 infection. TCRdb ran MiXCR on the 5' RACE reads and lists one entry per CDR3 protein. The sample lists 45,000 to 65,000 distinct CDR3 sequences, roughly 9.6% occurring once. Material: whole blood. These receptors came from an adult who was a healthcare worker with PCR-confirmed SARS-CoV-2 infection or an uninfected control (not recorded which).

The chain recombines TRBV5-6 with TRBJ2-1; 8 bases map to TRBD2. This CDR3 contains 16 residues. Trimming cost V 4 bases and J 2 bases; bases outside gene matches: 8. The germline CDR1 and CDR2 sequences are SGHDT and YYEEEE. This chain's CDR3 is CASSQTSGGPYNEQFF. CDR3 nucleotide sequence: TGTGCCAGCAGCCAAACGAGCGGGGGACCCTACAATGAGCAGTTCTTC. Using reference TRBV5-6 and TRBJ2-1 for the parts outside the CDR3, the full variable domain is DAGVTQSPTHLIKTRGQQVTLRCSPKSGHDTVSWYQQALGQGPQFIFQYYEEEERQRGNFPDRFSGHQFPNYSSELNVNALLLGDSALYLCASSQTSGGPYNEQFFGPGTRLTVL.

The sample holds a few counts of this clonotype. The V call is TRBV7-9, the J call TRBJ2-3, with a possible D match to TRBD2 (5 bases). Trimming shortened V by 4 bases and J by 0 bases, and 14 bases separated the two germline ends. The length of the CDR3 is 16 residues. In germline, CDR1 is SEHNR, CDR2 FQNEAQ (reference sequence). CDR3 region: CASSSRIRTSTDTQYF. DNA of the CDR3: TGTGCCAGCAGCTCGAGGATACGGACTAGCACAGATACGCAGTATTTT.

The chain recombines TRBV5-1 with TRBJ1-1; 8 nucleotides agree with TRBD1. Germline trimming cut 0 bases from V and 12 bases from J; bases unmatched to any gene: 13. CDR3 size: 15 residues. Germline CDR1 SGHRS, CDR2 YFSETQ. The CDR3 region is CASSLGIGQGRLSFF. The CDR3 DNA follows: TGCGCCAGCAGCTTGGGAATAGGACAGGGTCGGTTGTCTTTCTTT. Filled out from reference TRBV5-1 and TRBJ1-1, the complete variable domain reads KAGVTQTPRYLIKTRGQQVTLSCSPISGHRSVSWYQQTPGQGLQFLFEYFSETQRNKGNFPGRFSGRQFSNSRSEMNVSTLELGDSALYLCASSLGIGQGRLSFFGQGTRLTVV.

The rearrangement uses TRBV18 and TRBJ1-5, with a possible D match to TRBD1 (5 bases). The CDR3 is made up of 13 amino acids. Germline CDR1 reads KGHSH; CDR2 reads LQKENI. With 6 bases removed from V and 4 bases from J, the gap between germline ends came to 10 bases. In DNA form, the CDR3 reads TGTGCCAGCTCCCTTAAGGGGAATCAGCCCCAGCATTTT. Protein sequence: CASSLKGNQPQHF.

The CDR3 is CAISLSGGVPVRTDTQYF. DNA for the CDR3: TGTGCCATCAGCCTATCGGGCGGGGTCCCCGTTCGCACAGATACGCAGTATTTT. The rearrangement links TRBV10-3 to TRBJ2-3; D possibly corresponds to TRBD2 (6 bases). Trimming cost V 6 bases and J 1 base, with 23 bases left between them. The CDR3 spans 18 residues. Germline V gene sequence: CDR1 ENHRY, CDR2 SYGVKD.

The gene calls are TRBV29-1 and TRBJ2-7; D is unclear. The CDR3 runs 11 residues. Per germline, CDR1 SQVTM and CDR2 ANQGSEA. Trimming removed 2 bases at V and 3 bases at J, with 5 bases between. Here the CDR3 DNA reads TGCAGCGTTGAAATCAACTACGAGCAGTACTTC. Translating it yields CSVEINYEQYF.

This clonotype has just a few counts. The CDR3 sequence is CASSLWASQDEQYF. CDR3 bases: TGTGCCAGCAGCTTATGGGCCTCCCAAGACGAGCAGTACTTC. The chain joins TRBV11-2 to TRBJ2-7; D is uncertain. In germline, CDR1 is SGHAT, CDR2 FQNNGV. The CDR3 runs 14 residues. Trimming pared 2 bases from V and 5 bases from J, leaving 13 bases between.

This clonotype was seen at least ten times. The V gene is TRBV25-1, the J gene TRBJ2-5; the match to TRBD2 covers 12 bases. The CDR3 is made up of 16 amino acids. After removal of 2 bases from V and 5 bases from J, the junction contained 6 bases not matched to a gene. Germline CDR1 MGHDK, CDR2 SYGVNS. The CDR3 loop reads CASSEGLAGNGETQYF. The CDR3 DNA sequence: TGTGCCAGCAGTGAAGGACTAGCGGGAAATGGGGAGACCCAGTACTTC. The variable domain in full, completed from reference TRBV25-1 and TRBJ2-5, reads EADIYQTPRYLVIGTGKKITLECSQTMGHDKMYWYQQDPGMELHLIHYSYGVNSTEKGDLSSESTVSRIRTEHFPLTLESARPSHTSQYLCASSEGLAGNGETQYFGPGTRLLVL.

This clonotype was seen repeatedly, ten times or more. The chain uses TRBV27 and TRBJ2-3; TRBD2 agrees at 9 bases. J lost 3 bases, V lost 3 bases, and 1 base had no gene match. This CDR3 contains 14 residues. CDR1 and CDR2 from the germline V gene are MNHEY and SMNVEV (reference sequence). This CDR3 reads CASSLRGGTDTQYF. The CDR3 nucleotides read TGTGCCAGCAGTTTGCGGGGGGGGACAGATACGCAGTATTTT.

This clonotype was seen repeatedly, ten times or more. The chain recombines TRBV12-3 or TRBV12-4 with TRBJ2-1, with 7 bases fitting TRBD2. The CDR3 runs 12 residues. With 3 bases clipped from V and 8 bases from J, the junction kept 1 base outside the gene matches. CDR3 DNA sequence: TGTGCCAGCAGTTTTGGGGGGGATGAGCAGTTCTTC. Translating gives CASSFGGDEQFF.

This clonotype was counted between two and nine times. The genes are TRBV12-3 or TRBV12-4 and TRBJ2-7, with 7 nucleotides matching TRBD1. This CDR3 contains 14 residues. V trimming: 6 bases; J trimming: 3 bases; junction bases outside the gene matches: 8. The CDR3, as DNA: TGTGCCAGCAGCCGCCGGGACAGATACTACGAGCAGTACTTC. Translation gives CASSRRDRYYEQYF.

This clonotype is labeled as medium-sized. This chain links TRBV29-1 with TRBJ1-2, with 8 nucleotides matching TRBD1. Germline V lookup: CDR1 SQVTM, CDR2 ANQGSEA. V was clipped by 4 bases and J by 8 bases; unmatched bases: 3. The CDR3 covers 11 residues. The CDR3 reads CSVGDRGGYTF. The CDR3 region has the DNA TGCAGCGTTGGAGACAGGGGAGGCTACACCTTC.

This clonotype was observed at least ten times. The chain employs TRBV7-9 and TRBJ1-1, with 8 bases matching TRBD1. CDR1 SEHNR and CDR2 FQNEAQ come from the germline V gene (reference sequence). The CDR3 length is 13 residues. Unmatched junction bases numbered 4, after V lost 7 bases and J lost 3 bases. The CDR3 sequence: CASNQQGDTEAFF. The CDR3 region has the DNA TGTGCCAGCAACCAACAGGGGGACACTGAAGCTTTCTTT.

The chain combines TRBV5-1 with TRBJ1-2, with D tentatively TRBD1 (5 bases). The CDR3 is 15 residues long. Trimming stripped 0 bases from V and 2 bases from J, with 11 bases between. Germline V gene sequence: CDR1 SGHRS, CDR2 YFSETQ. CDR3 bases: TGCGCCAGCAGCTTGGGATCGGGGCTCAACTATGGCTACACCTTC. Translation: CASSLGSGLNYGYTF.